The sequence of this TCR beta chain was determined in a study of cytomegalovirus exposure and HLA in healthy donors. Germline V gene lookup returns CDR1 SQVTM and CDR2 ANQGSEA. Trimming removed 6 bases from V and 0 bases from J; junction bases left unmatched: 11. The CDR3 covers 16 residues. Use of 60 Vbeta and 13 Jbeta primers characterized the PCR. Method: immunoSEQ multiplex PCR; TCRdb's copy keeps in-frame clones and lacks some. The sample shows 110,000 or so clones, around 77% of them seen only once. This receptor was identified in a man aged 18 to 30 in good health and CMV-seropositive. The specimen was PBMCs. The chain couples TRBV29-1 to TRBJ2-1, with 7 bases that match TRBD1. The CDR3 reads CSVHPTDRDSYNEQFF. In DNA, the CDR3 is TGCAGCGTCCACCCTACCGACAGGGACTCCTACAATGAGCAGTTCTTC.